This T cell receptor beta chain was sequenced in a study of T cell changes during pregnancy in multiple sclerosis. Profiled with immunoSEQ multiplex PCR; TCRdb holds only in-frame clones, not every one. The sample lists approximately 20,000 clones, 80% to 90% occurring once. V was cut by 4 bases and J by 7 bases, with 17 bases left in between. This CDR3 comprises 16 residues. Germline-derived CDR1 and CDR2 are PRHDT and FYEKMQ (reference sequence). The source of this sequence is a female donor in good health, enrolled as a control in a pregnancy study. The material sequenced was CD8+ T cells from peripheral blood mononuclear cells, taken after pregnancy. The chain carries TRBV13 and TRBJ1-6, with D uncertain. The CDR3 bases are TGTGCCAGCAGCTCTACCCCCCCAGGTCGCAATTCACCCCTCCACTTT. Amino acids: CASSSTPPGRNSPLHF.